The present T cell receptor (beta chain) was sequenced within a study of early T cells in non-severe SARS-CoV-2 infection. Study information: Sequencing was performed on bulk RNA from unsorted whole blood, leaving chains unpaired.

CDR3 size: 14 residues. Unique molecular identifiers were affixed to single, distinct cDNA molecules. TCRdb called the 5' RACE reads again in MiXCR, with one record for every CDR3 protein. The sample lists about 99,000 distinct CDR3 sequences; approximately 16% were seen once. This clonotype was recorded a few times. The sequence was collected from an adult who was a healthcare worker with PCR-confirmed SARS-CoV-2 infection or an uninfected control (not recorded which). Sequenced input: whole blood. The gene calls are TRBV21-1 and TRBJ1-2; TRBD1 was called by the table and not checked on the DNA. TRBV21-1 is an annotated pseudogene. Here the CDR3 reads CASSQGEGCYGYTF. CDR3 sequence (DNA): TGTGCCAGCAGCCAGGGGGAGGGGTGCTATGGCTACACCTTC.